These T cell receptor beta chains were read from a single sample in a study of blood T cell repertoires in COVID-19. This table comes from immunoSEQ multiplex PCR, and its TCRdb copy is limited to in-frame clones, with some not included. The table lists around 300,000 clones, roughly 87% of them singletons. Material for sequencing was peripheral blood. Receptor source: a man between 18 and 35 years old with active or convalescent COVID-19. The CDR3 runs from the conserved cysteine through the conserved F or W. D genes are given only for firm matches. Some rows have no size entry. The others give once, few or many, or a class for an expanded clone.

>TRBD2|TRBJ2-7|-|TRBV4-1
CASSQGLRREQYF
TGCGCCAGCAGCCAGGGACTAAGGCGCGAGCAGTACTTC
>-|TRBJ1-3|-|TRBV19
CASSIAGPSGNTIYF
TGTGCCAGTAGTATAGCCGGTCCCTCTGGAAACACCATATATTTT
>-|TRBJ1-4|-|TRBV7-2
CASNSWEGEKLFF
TGTGCCAGCAACTCGTGGGAGGGGGAAAAACTGTTTTTT
>-|TRBJ1-6|-|TRBV2
CASLSGAVSSSYNSPLHF
TGTGCCAGCCTTTCAGGGGCAGTTTCAAGCTCCTATAATTCACCCCTCCACTTT
>-|TRBJ1-2|-|TRBV29-1
CSVVDTNYGYTF
TGCAGCGTCGTCGACACGAACTATGGCTACACCTTC
>-|TRBJ1-5|-|TRBV21-1
CASSKGQSNQPQHF
TGTGCCAGCAGCAAAGGGCAGAGCAATCAGCCCCAGCATTTT
>-|TRBJ1-2|-|TRBV5-1
CASSLEQGSLYGYTF
TGCGCCAGCAGCTTGGAACAGGGCTCTTTATATGGCTACACCTTC
>-|TRBJ1-1|-|TRBV10-3
CAISEGGGRRGTEAFF
TGTGCCATCAGTGAGGGGGGCGGGAGAAGGGGGACTGAAGCTTTCTTT
>TRBD1|TRBJ2-2|-|TRBV3-1/TRBV3-2
CASSQDRTGDISNTGELFF
TGTGCCAGCAGCCAAGATAGGACAGGGGACATCTCGAACACCGGGGAGCTGTTTTTT
>-|TRBJ1-1|-|TRBV2
CASSEYGGGTTEAFF
TGTGCCAGCAGTGAATACGGGGGGGGGACGACTGAAGCTTTCTTT
>-|TRBJ1-3|-|TRBV7-2
CASNERGGNSGNTIYF
TGTGCCAGCAACGAACGCGGGGGCAACTCTGGAAACACCATATATTTT
>-|TRBJ1-1|once|TRBV5-6
CASSFTDTEAFF
TGTGCCAGCAGCTTCACAGACACTGAAGCTTTCTTT
>-|TRBJ1-6|-|TRBV27
CASTPGPYSPLHF
TGTGCCAGCACCCCTGGGCCTTATTCACCCCTCCACTTT
>TRBD2|TRBJ2-3|-|TRBV3-1/TRBV3-2
CASKRLAGGPRDPQYF
TGTGCCAGCAAAAGACTAGCGGGGGGTCCCCGCGATCCGCAGTATTTT